The rows below give T cell receptor beta chains drawn from one sample of a study of blood T cells in healthy people across ages. TCRdb processed the 5' RACE reads anew with MiXCR; each CDR3 protein has one entry. The repertoire holds some 750,000 distinct CDR3 sequences, with approximately 21% as singletons. Sequencing was carried out using blood. The receptor set was obtained from a man aged 65 to 79 in good health. CDR3s include the opening cysteine and the closing phenylalanine or tryptophan. A D gene is named only where the DNA matches it firmly. Rows give clone size only sometimes, using once, few, many, or a class for an expanded clone.

abundance | j_gene | d_gene | v_gene | CDR3aa | CDR3nt
NA | TRBJ1-1 | TRBD1 | TRBV13 | CASRGTGGVTEAFF | TGTGCCAGCAGAGGGACAGGGGGGGTTACTGAAGCTTTCTTT
NA | TRBJ2-7 | TRBD2 | TRBV5-1 | CASSLVLAGGSSYEQYF | TGCGCCAGCAGCTTGGTACTAGCGGGGGGGAGCTCCTACGAGCAGTACTTC
NA | TRBJ1-3 | NA | TRBV5-1 | CASSSGPNSGNTIYF | TGCGCCAGCAGCTCCGGACCGAACTCTGGAAACACCATATATTTT
NA | TRBJ1-3 | TRBD1 | TRBV9 | CASSLQQGFGNTIYF | TGTGCCAGCAGCCTCCAACAGGGGTTTGGAAACACCATATATTTT
NA | TRBJ2-3 | TRBD2 | TRBV5-1 | CASSLTIIGRAFDTQYF | TGCGCCAGCAGCTTGACCATTATCGGGAGGGCGTTCGATACGCAGTATTTT
NA | TRBJ2-5 | NA | TRBV10-3 | CAISADRQETQYF | TGTGCCATCAGTGCAGACAGACAAGAGACCCAGTACTTC
NA | TRBJ2-3 | NA | TRBV5-1 | CASSFGRDIALSTDTQYF | TGCGCCAGCAGCTTCGGTAGGGACATCGCTCTTAGCACAGATACGCAGTATTTT
NA | TRBJ2-3 | NA | TRBV12-3/TRBV12-4 | CASSSYSLRDTQYF | TGTGCCAGCAGTTCCTATAGCCTTCGGGATACGCAGTATTTT
NA | TRBJ1-1 | TRBD1 | TRBV29-1 | CSVAVDRPLNTEAFF | TGCAGCGTTGCAGTGGACAGGCCCTTGAACACTGAAGCTTTCTTT
NA | TRBJ2-3 | TRBD2 | TRBV20-1 | CSATILALRSTDTQYF | TGCAGTGCCACTATACTAGCGCTTCGTAGCACAGATACGCAGTATTTT
few | TRBJ1-1 | TRBD1 | TRBV5-1 | CASALTGQGKTEAFF | TGCGCCAGCGCCTTAACGGGACAGGGAAAGACTGAAGCTTTCTTT
few | TRBJ1-2 | NA | TRBV12-3/TRBV12-4 | CASSFEQPNYGYTF | TGTGCCAGCAGTTTTGAGCAACCGAACTATGGCTACACCTTC
few | TRBJ2-3 | NA | TRBV6-2/TRBV6-3 | CASINPGQITDTQYF | TGTGCCAGCATCAACCCGGGACAAATCACAGATACGCAGTATTTT
few | TRBJ2-3 | NA | TRBV20-1 | CSARTRATITDTQYF | TGCAGTGCTAGAACGCGTGCTACCATCACAGATACGCAGTATTTT
few | TRBJ2-3 | NA | TRBV11-2 | CASSPKGGYTDTQYF | TGTGCCAGCAGCCCGAAAGGGGGGTACACAGATACGCAGTATTTT
few | TRBJ2-7 | NA | TRBV7-6 | CASSLGPHSYEQYF | TGTGCCAGCAGCTTAGGTCCACACTCCTACGAGCAGTACTTC
NA | TRBJ2-5 | TRBD1 | TRBV5-1 | CASSLRPGGTGETQYF | TGCGCCAGCAGCTTGAGGCCAGGGGGCACTGGTGAGACCCAGTACTTC
NA | TRBJ2-5 | NA | TRBV12-5 | CASGTNREATQYF | TGTGCTAGTGGTACCAACAGGGAAGCGACCCAGTACTTC
NA | TRBJ2-3 | TRBD2 | TRBV5-6 | CASSRSGGGVDTQYF | TGTGCCAGCAGCCGAAGCGGGGGTGGTGTAGATACGCAGTATTTT
NA | TRBJ2-5 | NA | TRBV3-1 | CASRGLGSAQYF | TGTGCCAGCAGAGGTCTTGGCTCGGCCCAGTACTTC
few | TRBJ1-6 | NA | TRBV12-3/TRBV12-4 | CASSPFMGRANLGSYNSPLHF | TGTGCCAGCAGTCCCTTTATGGGCAGGGCGAATTTGGGCTCCTATAATTCACCCCTCCACTTT
NA | TRBJ2-3 | NA | TRBV5-1 | CASSLEAGVGDTQYF | TGCGCCAGCAGCTTGGAAGCGGGTGTGGGGGATACGCAGTATTTT
NA | TRBJ2-5 | NA | TRBV7-2 | CASSLLSSKETQYF | TGTGCCAGCAGCCTACTGTCCTCCAAAGAGACCCAGTACTTC
NA | TRBJ1-2 | NA | TRBV12-3/TRBV12-4 | CASSLTPGAHIYGYTF | TGTGCCAGCAGTTTAACCCCGGGGGCGCACATCTATGGCTACACCTTC
few | TRBJ2-7 | NA | TRBV12-3/TRBV12-4 | CASSPRGPSYEQYF | TGTGCCAGCAGTCCAAGGGGCCCCTCCTACGAGCAGTACTTC
NA | TRBJ1-5 | NA | TRBV6-6 | CASSYSNGAGSKGAQHF | TGTGCCAGCAGTTACTCCAACGGCGCAGGCTCGAAGGGTGCCCAGCATTTT
NA | TRBJ2-1 | NA | TRBV27 | CASSLGRVYGEQFF | TGTGCCAGCAGTTTAGGCAGGGTCTACGGTGAGCAGTTCTTC
NA | TRBJ1-1 | NA | TRBV24-1 | CATSDILAGVEAFF | TGTGCCACCAGTGATATCCTGGCGGGGGTTGAAGCTTTCTTT
NA | TRBJ2-5 | TRBD2 | TRBV29-1 | CSVLPTGTSNTQYF | TGCAGCGTCTTACCCACCGGGACTAGCAATACCCAGTACTTC
many | TRBJ2-2 | NA | TRBV29-1 | CSVGGERYTGELFF | TGCAGCGTTGGAGGGGAGCGCTACACCGGGGAGCTGTTTTTT
NA | TRBJ1-2 | NA | TRBV27 | CASSPPDGTYGYTF | TGTGCCAGCAGTCCCCCGGACGGAACCTATGGCTACACCTTC
NA | TRBJ2-5 | NA | TRBV5-1 | CASSWGIAGQGETQYF | TGCGCCAGCAGCTGGGGAATAGCGGGACAGGGAGAGACCCAGTACTTC
few | TRBJ2-4 | NA | TRBV3-1 | CASSQENTYLENIQYF | TGTGCCAGCAGCCAAGAAAACACCTACCTCGAAAACATTCAGTACTTC
many | TRBJ1-4 | NA | TRBV29-1 | CSVDAGIGATNEKLFF | TGCAGCGTTGATGCAGGGATCGGGGCAACTAATGAAAAACTGTTTTTT
NA | TRBJ1-2 | NA | TRBV12-3/TRBV12-4 | CASRLIGTLYGYTF | TGTGCCAGCAGGCTGATCGGGACGCTCTATGGCTACACCTTC
NA | TRBJ1-2 | TRBD1 | TRBV28 | CASRKKGQGGGYTF | TGTGCCAGCAGGAAAAAAGGACAGGGTGGAGGCTACACCTTC
NA | TRBJ1-1 | NA | TRBV5-1 | CASSSGTEGTEAFF | TGCGCCAGCAGCTCAGGGACGGAAGGGACTGAAGCTTTCTTT
NA | TRBJ2-5 | TRBD2 | TRBV7-3 | CASSFGTMETQYF | TGTGCCAGCAGCTTTGGGACTATGGAGACCCAGTACTTC
once | TRBJ2-5 | TRBD2 | TRBV5-1 | CASSFSGGVRETQYF | TGCGCCAGCAGCTTTAGCGGGGGGGTCCGCGAGACCCAGTACTTC
few | TRBJ2-3 | NA | TRBV12-3/TRBV12-4 | CASSLASLRWDTQYF | TGTGCCAGCAGTTTGGCTAGCCTTCGATGGGATACGCAGTATTTT
few | TRBJ1-3 | NA | TRBV12-3/TRBV12-4 | CASSFSRSGNTIYF | TGTGCCAGCAGTTTTTCACGAAGTGGAAACACCATATATTTT
NA | TRBJ2-1 | NA | TRBV4-3 | CASSQGSVYNEQFF | TGCGCCAGCAGCCAAGGTTCGGTCTACAATGAGCAGTTCTTC
few | TRBJ1-4 | NA | TRBV5-1 | CASSLESGQKLFF | TGCGCCAGCAGCTTGGAGTCAGGGCAAAAACTGTTTTTT
NA | TRBJ2-1 | TRBD1 | TRBV18 | CASSPWTGPGNEQFF | TGTGCCAGCTCACCTTGGACAGGTCCGGGGAATGAGCAGTTCTTC
NA | TRBJ2-7 | NA | TRBV29-1 | CSFRTASYEQYF | TGCAGCTTTAGGACAGCCTCCTACGAGCAGTACTTC
few | TRBJ2-3 | NA | TRBV7-2 | CASSFGTTLTDTQYF | TGTGCCAGCAGCTTCGGGACAACCCTCACAGATACGCAGTATTTT
NA | TRBJ2-2 | TRBD2 | TRBV12-3/TRBV12-4 | CASSLASGRLNTGELFF | TGTGCCAGCAGTTTGGCTAGCGGGAGGCTAAACACCGGGGAGCTGTTTTTT
NA | TRBJ2-1 | NA | TRBV6-2/TRBV6-3 | CAGSRLVYEQFF | TGTGCCGGCAGTCGACTAGTCTATGAGCAGTTCTTC
NA | TRBJ2-7 | TRBD1 | TRBV12-3/TRBV12-4 | CASSIRTGGKTYEQYF | TGTGCCAGCAGTATCCGGACAGGGGGGAAAACCTACGAGCAGTACTTC
NA | TRBJ2-3 | NA | TRBV29-1 | CSVELVAGDLSTDTQYF | TGCAGCGTTGAATTGGTAGCAGGGGATCTTAGCACAGATACGCAGTATTTT
NA | TRBJ1-3 | TRBD1 | TRBV6-6 | CASSYGDRVFDTIYF | TGTGCCAGCAGTTACGGGGACAGGGTTTTTGACACCATATATTTT
NA | TRBJ1-1 | NA | TRBV5-1 | CASSFEQGGAFF | TGCGCCAGCAGCTTTGAACAGGGCGGAGCTTTCTTT
NA | TRBJ2-7 | NA | TRBV27 | CASSLVGQGTYEQYF | TGTGCCAGCAGTTTAGTAGGGCAGGGGACCTACGAGCAGTACTTC